The clone carrying this TCR beta chain has more than one count but fewer than ten. V lost 6 bases to trimming and J lost 2 bases, with 18 bases between them. Germline assignment: CDR1 DFQATT and CDR2 SNEGSKA (reference sequence). The CDR3 runs to 15 residues. The data stem from a study of T cells in Graves' hyperthyroidism and ophthalmopathy. The TCR beta CDR3 regions underwent amplification using RNA transcripts as the source. Carried out on the TCR CDR3, a first-round RT-PCR used the HTBI primer set. TCRdb independently ran MiXCR on the multiplex PCR reads; one entry per CDR3 protein. The data contain approximately 400,000 distinct CDR3 sequences, 15% to 18% of them singletons.

Sequencing input: blood. The TCR comes from a woman under 30 with Graves' hyperthyroidism. The chain joins TRBV20-1 to TRBJ2-3, with D perhaps assigned TRBD1 or TRBD2 (7 bases each). CDR3 DNA sequence: TGCAGTGCAGAGGGGGCGGGAGCACACACAGATACGCAGTATTTT. Its translation: CSAEGAGAHTDTQYF.